This TCR beta chain was found in a study of blood T cell repertoires in COVID-19. Study information: Samples came from the United States, Italy and Spain, spanning acute and convalescent COVID-19. Nucleic acid was either cDNA or gDNA, and it came from T cells, B-cell-depleted T cells, or PBMCs.

Germline values: CDR1 SGHRS, CDR2 YFSETQ. Trimming removed 3 bases at V and 0 bases at J, with 10 bases between. The CDR3 length is 15 residues. In the original workflow: Quantification of nucleated cells was approximated via reference gene primer amplification. Only in-frame clones appear in the TCRdb table, and some are missing; sequencing was by immunoSEQ multiplex PCR. That table is the source of V, J and clone size, and D and trimming were worked out from the DNA. The sample lists 150,000 to 200,000 clones, 70% to 90% occurring once. The chain has TRBV5-1 and TRBJ1-3, with a weak D call TRBD1 (5 bases). The origin of this receptor is a human donor in a cohort sampled during active COVID-19. Sequenced sample: peripheral blood. The CDR3 sequence: CASSSSGHSGNTIYF. Written as DNA, the CDR3 is TGCGCCAGCAGCTCCTCAGGGCACTCTGGAAACACCATATATTTT.